The rows below give T cell receptor beta chains drawn from one sample of a study of cytomegalovirus exposure and HLA in healthy donors. Profiled with immunoSEQ multiplex PCR; TCRdb holds only in-frame clones, not every one. The sample gives 160,000 or so clones, roughly 81% of which show up once; less than 2.5% is in the top ten. The sample taken for sequencing was PBMCs. The receptors originated from a woman younger than 30 in good health and CMV-seronegative. The CDR3 runs from the conserved cysteine through the conserved F or W. A D gene is named only where the DNA matches it firmly. Clone size is not always given. Where it is, it says once, few, many or a class for expanded clones.

DNA: TGTGCCAGCAGTCCGTCCGAGGGCTGGAATCAGCCCCAGCATTTT; CDR3: CASSPSEGWNQPQHF; length: 15; size: -; V: TRBV28; J: TRBJ1-5; D: -
DNA: TGTGCCAGCAGCCTTGGGAGGGGGTGGCAGCCCCAGCATTTT; CDR3: CASSLGRGWQPQHF; length: 14; size: few; V: TRBV7-6; J: TRBJ1-5; D: -
DNA: TGTGCCAGCAGTCTCGGCGGGACAGGGGCATCACCCCTCCACTTT; CDR3: CASSLGGTGASPLHF; length: 15; size: -; V: TRBV28; J: TRBJ1-6; D: TRBD1
DNA: TGCGCCAGCAGCCAAGGTAGCGGTTCCTACAATGAGCAGTTCTTC; CDR3: CASSQGSGSYNEQFF; length: 15; size: -; V: TRBV4-1; J: TRBJ2-1; D: -
DNA: TGTGCCAGCAGTCCGCCCGGACTAGCGGGAAACAATGAGCAGTTCTTC; CDR3: CASSPPGLAGNNEQFF; length: 16; size: -; V: TRBV28; J: TRBJ2-1; D: TRBD2
DNA: TGTGCCAGCAGTGAATATATAACAGGGAAGACTGAAGCTTTCTTT; CDR3: CASSEYITGKTEAFF; length: 15; size: -; V: TRBV25-1; J: TRBJ1-1; D: -
DNA: TGTGCCTGGAGTGTCTCCGAGGTACACCAGTTCTTC; CDR3: CAWSVSEVHQFF; length: 12; size: -; V: TRBV30; J: TRBJ2-1; D: -
DNA: TGTGCCAGCAGCCTCACTAACACACCATACAATGAGCAGTTCTTC; CDR3: CASSLTNTPYNEQFF; length: 15; size: few; V: TRBV2; J: TRBJ2-1; D: -
DNA: TGTGCCAGCGATCGGGGAGCAACTAATGAAAAACTGTTTTTT; CDR3: CASDRGATNEKLFF; length: 14; size: -; V: TRBV7-9; J: TRBJ1-4; D: -
DNA: TGTGCCAGCGGACAGGGCGGCACAGATACGCAGTATTTT; CDR3: CASGQGGTDTQYF; length: 13; size: -; V: TRBV13; J: TRBJ2-3; D: TRBD1
DNA: TGCGCCAGCAGCTCGTCAGGGATCCAAGAGACCCAGTACTTC; CDR3: CASSSSGIQETQYF; length: 14; size: -; V: TRBV5-1; J: TRBJ2-5; D: -
DNA: TGCGCCAGCAGCCAAGATGGCGGGACTAACTCCTACGAGCAGTACTTC; CDR3: CASSQDGGTNSYEQYF; length: 16; size: -; V: TRBV4-1; J: TRBJ2-7; D: TRBD2
DNA: TGTGCCTGGAGCCTTCTCGGGGCGGGGGGGCGGGGAGATACGCAGTATTTT; CDR3: CAWSLLGAGGRGDTQYF; length: 17; size: -; V: TRBV30; J: TRBJ2-3; D: TRBD2
DNA: TGCAGCGTGTCGACTAGCGGGAACTCCTACGAGCAGTACTTC; CDR3: CSVSTSGNSYEQYF; length: 14; size: -; V: TRBV29-1; J: TRBJ2-7; D: TRBD2
DNA: TGTGCCAGCAGTTTATTCGTGCAGGGGTTGGCCGAGCAGTACTTC; CDR3: CASSLFVQGLAEQYF; length: 15; size: -; V: TRBV27; J: TRBJ2-7; D: -
DNA: TGTGCCAGCAGTGACGTCCCAGGGGGCACAGATACGCAGTATTTT; CDR3: CASSDVPGGTDTQYF; length: 15; size: -; V: TRBV6-1; J: TRBJ2-3; D: -
DNA: TGTGCCAGCAGCTTATATGCAGATACGCAGTATTTT; CDR3: CASSLYADTQYF; length: 12; size: -; V: TRBV11-3; J: TRBJ2-3; D: -
DNA: TGTGCCAGCCTAAGAAGGACATCTCGTATGGAGCAGTACTTC; CDR3: CASLRRTSRMEQYF; length: 14; size: -; V: TRBV11-2; J: TRBJ2-7; D: -
DNA: TGCGCCAGCAGATCCTGGGGCAGCCTCTATGGCTACACCTTC; CDR3: CASRSWGSLYGYTF; length: 14; size: -; V: TRBV5-1; J: TRBJ1-2; D: -
DNA: TGTGCCAGCAGACAACCCCAGGGGCGTAACTATGGCTACACCTTC; CDR3: CASRQPQGRNYGYTF; length: 15; size: -; V: TRBV7-2; J: TRBJ1-2; D: -
DNA: TGTGCCAGCAGGCGTGATTCTGGCAATGAGCAGTTCTTC; CDR3: CASRRDSGNEQFF; length: 13; size: once; V: TRBV11-2; J: TRBJ2-1; D: -
DNA: TGTGCCAGCAGTTCAATACAGGGTTCGAGTTCACCCCTCCACTTT; CDR3: CASSSIQGSSSPLHF; length: 15; size: -; V: TRBV28; J: TRBJ1-6; D: -
DNA: TGTGCCAGCAGTTCAGGGACAGGGGATGAGCAGTTCTTC; CDR3: CASSSGTGDEQFF; length: 13; size: few; V: TRBV2; J: TRBJ2-1; D: TRBD1
DNA: TGTGCCAGCACCAAACTACAGGGGCCGAGGACCCAGTACTTC; CDR3: CASTKLQGPRTQYF; length: 14; size: -; V: TRBV6-5; J: TRBJ2-5; D: TRBD1
DNA: TGTGCCGCCGCGACAGGGGTAAACACTGAAGCTTTCTTT; CDR3: CAAATGVNTEAFF; length: 13; size: -; V: TRBV6-5; J: TRBJ1-1; D: TRBD1
DNA: TGTGCCAGTACCGTAGCGGGCTCCTACGAGCAGTACTTC; CDR3: CASTVAGSYEQYF; length: 13; size: few; V: TRBV6-1; J: TRBJ2-7; D: TRBD2
DNA: TGTGCCAGCTCTCTGGGGTCAGGGGGCTCTTACGAGCAGTACTTC; CDR3: CASSLGSGGSYEQYF; length: 15; size: -; V: TRBV27; J: TRBJ2-7; D: TRBD1
DNA: TGTGCCAGCAGTTTCCAACAGGGGTCCCTTAACTATGGCTACACCTTC; CDR3: CASSFQQGSLNYGYTF; length: 16; size: -; V: TRBV28; J: TRBJ1-2; D: TRBD1
DNA: TGTGCCAGCAGCGCGGGAGAGAGGGGAGAGCAGTACTTC; CDR3: CASSAGERGEQYF; length: 13; size: -; V: TRBV6-4; J: TRBJ2-7; D: TRBD2
DNA: TGCGCCAGCATGTCGGCTGACAATGGGCCCCTACAATCCTACGAGCAGTACTTC; CDR3: CASMSADNGPLQSYEQYF; length: 18; size: once; V: TRBV4-1; J: TRBJ2-7; D: -
DNA: TGTGCTAGCGGGTCGGGGACAGGGAGATATGGCTACACCTTC; CDR3: CASGSGTGRYGYTF; length: 14; size: few; V: TRBV12-5; J: TRBJ1-2; D: TRBD1
DNA: TGTGCCAGCAGCTTAAGTGGGGTAGGGGCCGGGGAGCTGTTTTTT; CDR3: CASSLSGVGAGELFF; length: 15; size: -; V: TRBV7-2; J: TRBJ2-2; D: -
DNA: TGTGCCAGTAGTGACCGGGGGTCCGAGCAGTTCTTC; CDR3: CASSDRGSEQFF; length: 12; size: -; V: TRBV19; J: TRBJ2-1; D: -
DNA: TGTGCCAGTAGTTTGAGGGAGAGCTACGAGCAGTACTTC; CDR3: CASSLRESYEQYF; length: 13; size: -; V: TRBV19; J: TRBJ2-7; D: -
DNA: TGTGCCAGCATTAGGAGCGTTGGATACTATGGCTACACCTTC; CDR3: CASIRSVGYYGYTF; length: 14; size: -; V: TRBV6-6; J: TRBJ1-2; D: -
DNA: TGTGCCAGCTCACCACCGGTGGGGGGACAGACTTACGAGCAGTACTTC; CDR3: CASSPPVGGQTYEQYF; length: 16; size: -; V: TRBV18; J: TRBJ2-7; D: -
DNA: TGTGCCAGCAGTCCCCTCGGGGACGGGGAGCTGTTTTTT; CDR3: CASSPLGDGELFF; length: 13; size: -; V: TRBV6-5; J: TRBJ2-2; D: -
DNA: TGTGCCAGCAGCCAAGATAAGGGGGGGGGCACAGATACGCAGTATTTT; CDR3: CASSQDKGGGTDTQYF; length: 16; size: -; V: TRBV4-2; J: TRBJ2-3; D: -
DNA: TGCGCCAGCAGCCACAGAACAACTAATGAAAAACTGTTTTTT; CDR3: CASSHRTTNEKLFF; length: 14; size: few; V: TRBV4-3; J: TRBJ1-4; D: -
DNA: TGTGCCAGCTCCCAGGGGATTGGACTGGACGAGCAGTACTTC; CDR3: CASSQGIGLDEQYF; length: 14; size: -; V: TRBV18; J: TRBJ2-7; D: -